The rows below give T cell receptor beta chains drawn from one sample of a study of cytomegalovirus exposure and HLA in healthy donors. TCRdb's copy holds only in-frame clones and misses some; the assay was immunoSEQ multiplex PCR. The repertoire holds 100,000 to 150,000 clones, about nine tenths seen once, with approximately 1.5% in the top ten. Sample: PBMCs. These receptor sequences come from a man under 40 in good health and CMV-seronegative. Each CDR3 is given with its conserved first and last residue. A D gene is named only where the DNA matches it firmly. Where a row states a size, it is once, few, many or the class of an expanded clone; other rows omit it.

>NA|TRBD1|TRBV29-1|13|TRBJ2-3
TGCAGCGCTGACAGGGGAGGCACAGATACGCAGTATTTT
CSADRGGTDTQYF
>NA|NA|TRBV5-6|12|TRBJ2-7
TGTGCCAGCAGCTTTGGCGGGAACGAGCAGTACTTC
CASSFGGNEQYF
>NA|TRBD1|TRBV6-4|16|TRBJ2-1
TGTGCCAGCAGTGACTCGTGGAGACAGGGGAACAATGAGCAGTTCTTC
CASSDSWRQGNNEQFF
>NA|NA|TRBV7-3|15|TRBJ1-5
TGTGCCAGCAGCTTAATAGGGGGGGGCAATCAGCCCCAGCATTTT
CASSLIGGGNQPQHF
>NA|TRBD2|TRBV9|15|TRBJ2-7
TGTGCCAGCAGCGCCTCTAGCGGGAGTATGTACGAGCAGTACTTC
CASSASSGSMYEQYF
>NA|TRBD1|TRBV19|13|TRBJ1-1
TGTGCCAGCAGACAGGGTTGGGACACTGAAGCTTTCTTT
CASRQGWDTEAFF
>few|NA|TRBV6-5|14|TRBJ2-7
TGTGCCAGCAGTTACGGACTTCGAGGGGGCGAGCAGTACTTC
CASSYGLRGGEQYF
>NA|NA|TRBV5-4|12|TRBJ2-1
TGTGCCAGCAGCCCAATGAACTCTGAGCAGTTCTTC
CASSPMNSEQFF
>NA|TRBD2|TRBV29-1|14|TRBJ2-7
TGCAGCGTAATTAGCGCGGGAGGGATCTACGAGCAGTACTTC
CSVISAGGIYEQYF
>NA|NA|TRBV7-2|14|TRBJ1-2
TGTGCCAGCAGCTTAGATCAGGGGAACTATGGCTACACCTTC
CASSLDQGNYGYTF
>once|TRBD2|TRBV6-4|15|TRBJ2-7
TGTGCCAGCAGTGAATCGCCGGGACTAGTCTACGAGCAGTACTTC
CASSESPGLVYEQYF
>once|TRBD1|TRBV19|14|TRBJ1-4
TGTGCCAGTAGTATTCGCGACAGGGATGAAAAACTGTTTTTT
CASSIRDRDEKLFF
>NA|TRBD1|TRBV27|14|TRBJ1-5
TGTGCCAGCAGTTTCCGACAGGGGACTCAGCCCCAGCATTTT
CASSFRQGTQPQHF
>NA|TRBD1|TRBV7-9|15|TRBJ2-3
TGTGCCAGCAGCTCGGGACAGGATATGGCAGATACGCAGTATTTT
CASSSGQDMADTQYF